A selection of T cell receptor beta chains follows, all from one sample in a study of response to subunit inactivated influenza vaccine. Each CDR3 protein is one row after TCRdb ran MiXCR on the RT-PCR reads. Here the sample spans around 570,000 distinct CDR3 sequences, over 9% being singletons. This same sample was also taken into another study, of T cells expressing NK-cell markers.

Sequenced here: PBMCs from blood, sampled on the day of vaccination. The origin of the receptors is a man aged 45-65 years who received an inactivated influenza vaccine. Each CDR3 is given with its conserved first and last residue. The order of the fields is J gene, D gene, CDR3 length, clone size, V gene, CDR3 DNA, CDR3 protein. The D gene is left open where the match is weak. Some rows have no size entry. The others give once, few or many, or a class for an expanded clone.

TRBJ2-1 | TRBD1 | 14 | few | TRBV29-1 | TGCAGCGGATCGACAGGGGAGGTCTACAATGAGCAGTTCTTC | CSGSTGEVYNEQFF
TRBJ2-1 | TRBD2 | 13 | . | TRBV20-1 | TGCAGTGCTATACGGACTAGCATGAATGAGCAGTTCTTC | CSAIRTSMNEQFF
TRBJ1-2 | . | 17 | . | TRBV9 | TGTGCCAGCAGCGTAGGAGGAGGGGGAAGGTATGAAGGCGGCTACACCTTC | CASSVGGGGRYEGGYTF
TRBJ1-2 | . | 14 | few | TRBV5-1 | TGCGCCAGCAGCTTGGACGGGTTTAACTATGGCTACACCTTC | CASSLDGFNYGYTF
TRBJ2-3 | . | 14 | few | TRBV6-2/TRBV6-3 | TGTGCCAGCAATTCGGGACCTGGTATGGGTACGCAGTATTTT | CASNSGPGMGTQYF
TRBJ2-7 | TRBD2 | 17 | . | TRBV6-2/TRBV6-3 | TGTGCCAGCAGTTACCCGACCGGGGCGGGAGCTTACTACGAGCAGTACTTC | CASSYPTGAGAYYEQYF
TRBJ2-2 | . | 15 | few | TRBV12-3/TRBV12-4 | TGTGCCAGCAAAGGAGGCGTCACGAACACCGGGGAGCTGTTTTTT | CASKGGVTNTGELFF
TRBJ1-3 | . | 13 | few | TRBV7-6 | TGTGCCAGCAGCGCCGGGACGGCGAACACCATATATTTT | CASSAGTANTIYF
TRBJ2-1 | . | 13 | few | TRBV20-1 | TGCAGTGCTAGCGAGGGCAGGTACAATGAGCAGTTCTTC | CSASEGRYNEQFF
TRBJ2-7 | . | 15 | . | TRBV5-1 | TGCGCCAGCAGCTTGGGGACTTCCCCCTCCTACGAGCAGTACTTC | CASSLGTSPSYEQYF
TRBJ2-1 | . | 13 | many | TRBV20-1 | TGCAGTGCTAGAGATTGGGCTGGCAATGAGCAGTTCTTC | CSARDWAGNEQFF
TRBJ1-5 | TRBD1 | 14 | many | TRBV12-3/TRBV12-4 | TGTGCCAGCAGTACAGGGGGCGCGTTCCAGCCCCAGCATTTT | CASSTGGAFQPQHF
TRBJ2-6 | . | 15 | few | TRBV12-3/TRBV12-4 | TGTGCCAGCAGCCGTGACAGGTCTGGGGCCAACGTCCTGACTTTC | CASSRDRSGANVLTF
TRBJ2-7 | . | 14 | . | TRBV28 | TGTGCCAGCAGTTTAGCTCGGGGATCCGGCGAGCAGTACTTC | CASSLARGSGEQYF
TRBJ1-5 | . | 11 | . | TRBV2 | TGTGCCAGCCGAGGGGCGGGGCCCCAGCATTTT | CASRGAGPQHF
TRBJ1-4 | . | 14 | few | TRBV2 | TGTGCCAGCAGCCCAGCCGCCCGGAATGAAAAACTGTTTTTT | CASSPAARNEKLFF
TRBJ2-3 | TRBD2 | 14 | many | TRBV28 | TGTGCCAGCTCTCTAGCGGATTACACAGATACGCAGTATTTT | CASSLADYTDTQYF
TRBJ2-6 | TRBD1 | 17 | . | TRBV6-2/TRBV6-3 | TGTGCCAGCCGCCCGGGCAAGGGGGCGCCTGGGGCCAACGTCCTGACTTTC | CASRPGKGAPGANVLTF
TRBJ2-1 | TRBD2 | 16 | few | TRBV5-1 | TGCGCCAGCAGCTTGGTCCCTAGCGGGAACGGCAATGAGCAGTTCTTC | CASSLVPSGNGNEQFF
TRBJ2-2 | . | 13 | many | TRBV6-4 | TGTGCCAGCAGTGTCAGGAACACCGGGGAGCTGTTTTTT | CASSVRNTGELFF
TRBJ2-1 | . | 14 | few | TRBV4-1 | TGCGCCAGCAGCCAGACTGGACTAAACAATGAGCAGTTCTTC | CASSQTGLNNEQFF
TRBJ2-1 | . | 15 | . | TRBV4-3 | TGCGCCAGCAGCCAAGTAGGGACTGCTTTTAATGAGCAGTTCTTC | CASSQVGTAFNEQFF
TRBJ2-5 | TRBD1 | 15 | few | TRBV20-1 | TGCAGTGCCGGAGGACAGGGGAATTTTCGAGAGACCCAGTACTTC | CSAGGQGNFRETQYF
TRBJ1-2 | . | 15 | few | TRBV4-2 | TGTGCCAGCAGCCAAGATATCGGGGGGCGGAATGGCTACACCTTC | CASSQDIGGRNGYTF
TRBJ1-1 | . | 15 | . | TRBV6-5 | TGTGCCAGCAGTTACTCTCCCAGGGGCGACACTGAAGCTTTCTTT | CASSYSPRGDTEAFF
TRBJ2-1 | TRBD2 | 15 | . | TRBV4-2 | TGTGCCAGCAGCCAAGTTGCGGGAGGGGTCCATGAGCAGTTCTTC | CASSQVAGGVHEQFF
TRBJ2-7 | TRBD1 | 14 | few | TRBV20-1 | TGCAGTGCCCATACAGGGGTTCGCTCCTACGAGCAGTACTTC | CSAHTGVRSYEQYF